The 15 T cell receptor beta chains below all came from one sample that was sequenced in a study of T cell responses to AZD1222 COVID-19 vaccine. Clones were read by immunoSEQ multiplex PCR, and TCRdb kept only the in-frame ones, dropping some. The table lists some 120,000 clones, around 90% of them singletons. The sample here was peripheral blood, taken on day 0 of MenACWY control vaccination. All receptors come from an adult in good health.

The chain couples TRBV5-1 to TRBJ2-1; 13 bases align to TRBD2. This CDR3 contains 18 residues. With 3 bases clipped from V and 0 bases from J, the junction kept 6 bases outside the gene matches. Looked up from germline, CDR1 is SGHRS and CDR2 is YFSETQ. The CDR3 reads CASSYPGTSGVSYNEQFF. The CDR3 nucleotides read TGCGCCAGCAGCTACCCGGGGACTAGCGGGGTCTCCTACAATGAGCAGTTCTTC.

The rearrangement uses TRBV27 and TRBJ2-7; D unresolved. In germline, CDR1 is MNHEY, CDR2 SMNVEV (reference sequence). Trimming shortened V by 4 bases and J by 4 bases, and 14 bases separated the two germline ends. CDR3 length equals 14 residues. The CDR3 region is CASSSTRQVYEQYF. The CDR3 bases are TGTGCCAGCAGTTCGACCCGGCAGGTTTACGAGCAGTACTTC.

This clone appeared a few times. The chain links TRBV10-3 to TRBJ2-3; 9 bases match TRBD1. The CDR3 spans 15 residues. Trimming took 7 bases from V and 3 from J; bases not matched to a gene: 8. Germline lookup yields CDR1 ENHRY and CDR2 SYGVKD. CDR3 coding DNA: TGTGCCATCAAACCGGGACAGGGTTCGACAGATACGCAGTATTTT. Its translation: CAIKPGQGSTDTQYF.

The chain links TRBV7-8 to TRBJ2-1; TRBD1 matches at 8 bases. The germline V gene encodes CDR1 SGHVS and CDR2 FQNEAQ. The CDR3 contains 19 residues. V shed 2 bases, J shed 4 bases, and the junction held 16 bases outside the gene matches. CDR3 sequence (DNA): TGTGCCAGCAGCTTACCCAAAGGAAGACGGGACAGGATTTACAATGAGCAGTTCTTC. Encoded protein: CASSLPKGRRDRIYNEQFF. The full variable domain, with the rest looked up from reference TRBV7-8 and TRBJ2-1, is GAGVSQSPRYKVAKRGQDVALRCDPISGHVSLFWYQQALGQGPEFLTYFQNEAQLDKSGLPSDRFFAERPEGSVSTLKIQRTQQEDSAVYLCASSLPKGRRDRIYNEQFFGPGTRLTVL.

The V gene is TRBV7-2, the J gene TRBJ2-4, with TRBD1 as a possible D gene (5 bases). CDR3 length: 15 residues. Trimming took 5 bases from V and 8 from J, leaving 19 bases between them. Germline V gene lookup returns CDR1 SGHTA and CDR2 FQGNSA. The CDR3 reads CASSIGGLRGHIQYF. The CDR3 DNA follows: TGTGCCAGCAGCATCGGTGGGCTTAGGGGCCACATTCAGTACTTC.

The CDR3 DNA reads TGTGCCAGCAGCCCGGCGCGGAATCAGCCCCAGCATTTT. Its translation: CASSPARNQPQHF. The chain couples TRBV4-2 to TRBJ1-5; D uncertain. Germline V gene lookup returns CDR1 LGHNA and CDR2 YNFKEQ. V was shortened by 4 bases and J by 4 bases, with 8 bases between the two germline ends. This CDR3 spans 13 amino acids.

V and J are TRBV9 and TRBJ2-2, with 9 bases aligning to TRBD2. CDR3 length: 17 residues. Germline loops: CDR1 SGDLS, CDR2 YYNGEE. Losses at the gene ends were 0 bases for V and 2 bases for J; bases not matched to a gene: 5. Here the CDR3 reads CASSVGGGRVNTGELFF. CDR3 in DNA: TGTGCCAGCAGCGTAGGGGGCGGGAGGGTAAACACCGGGGAGCTGTTTTTT.

The rearrangement uses TRBV28 and TRBJ1-2; D is unclear. The CDR3 has 15 residues. V lost 6 bases and J lost 4, with 18 bases in between. CDR1 and CDR2 (germline): MDHEN, SYDVKM. The CDR3 nucleotides are TGTGCCAGCAGGTCTGAAGGCGGAACCGGCTATGGCTACACCTTC. The encoded protein is CASRSEGGTGYGYTF.

The chain has TRBV19 and TRBJ2-7; 11 nucleotides match TRBD2. Germline CDR1 reads LNHDA; CDR2 reads SQIVND (reference sequence). This CDR3 comprises 17 residues. The junction had 14 bases not matched to a gene; V was cut back by 5 bases and J by 5 bases. The CDR3 loop is CASSAPPTSGRRNEQYF. The CDR3 DNA sequence: TGTGCCAGTAGTGCCCCCCCCACTAGCGGGAGAAGGAACGAGCAGTACTTC. Full variable domain (outside the CDR3, taken from reference TRBV19 and TRBJ2-7): DGGITQSPKYLFRKEGQNVTLSCEQNLNHDAMYWYRQDPGQGLRLIYYSQIVNDFQKGDIAEGYSVSREKKESFPLTVTSAQKNPTAFYLCASSAPPTSGRRNEQYFGPGTRLTVT.

The chain employs TRBV19 and TRBJ2-7; 9 bases map to TRBD1. This CDR3 region has 14 residues. The germline gives CDR1 LNHDA, CDR2 SQIVND (reference sequence). V lost 6 bases and J lost 2; bases outside the gene matches: 5. CDR3 sequence (DNA): TGTGCCAGTAGCCGCGGGGACAGGGCCTACGAGCAGTACTTC. This gives the protein CASSRGDRAYEQYF. Full variable domain (missing parts from reference TRBV19 and TRBJ2-7): DGGITQSPKYLFRKEGQNVTLSCEQNLNHDAMYWYRQDPGQGLRLIYYSQIVNDFQKGDIAEGYSVSREKKESFPLTVTSAQKNPTAFYLCASSRGDRAYEQYFGPGTRLTVT.

The chain links TRBV9 to TRBJ1-1, with 7 bases matching TRBD1. Looked up from germline, CDR1 is SGDLS and CDR2 is YYNGEE. The CDR3 extends over 14 amino acids. V shed 3 bases, J shed 4 bases, and the junction held 6 bases outside the gene matches. The DNA for the CDR3 is TGTGCCAGCAGCGGGACCGACAGGGCCACTGAAGCTTTCTTT. Protein product: CASSGTDRATEAFF.

V and J are TRBV28 and TRBJ2-1, with D tentatively TRBD1 (5 bases). The CDR3 spans 12 residues. Trimming stripped 6 bases from V and 10 bases from J, with 13 bases between. Germline values: CDR1 MDHEN, CDR2 SYDVKM. The CDR3 loop reads CASRIGDYEQFF. The CDR3 region has the DNA TGTGCCAGCAGGATAGGGGATTACGAGCAGTTCTTC.

This clone has more than one count but fewer than ten. This chain links TRBV9 with TRBJ2-6, with TRBD1 matching 7 bases. After removal of 4 bases from V and 0 bases from J, the junction contained 4 bases not matched to a gene. This CDR3 is built from 16 residues. Germline lookup yields CDR1 SGDLS and CDR2 YYNGEE. CDR3 coding DNA: TGTGCCAGCAGCTCCCGGACAGGCTCTGGGGCCAACGTCCTGACTTTC. Its translation is CASSSRTGSGANVLTF.

This clone has more than one count but fewer than ten. V and J are TRBV6-5 and TRBJ2-7; D might be TRBD1 (6 bases). V lost 10 bases and J 0 bases, leaving 16 bases between the germline ends. The germline gives CDR1 MNHEY, CDR2 SVGAGI. This CDR3 has 14 residues. CDR3 nucleotide sequence: TGTGCCACTAGATTTACAGGGTCCTCCTACGAGCAGTACTTC. Translation: CATRFTGSSYEQYF.

The DNA for the CDR3 is TGTGCCAGCAGCCAAGGTGCTAGCGTCTCCGAGCAGTACTTC. As protein: CASSQGASVSEQYF. The chain recombines TRBV3-1 (or the pseudogene TRBV3-2) with TRBJ2-7; a weak D match, TRBD2 (6 bases). There are 14 residues in the CDR3. Trimming left V 1 base short and J 6 bases short, with 13 bases between. Germline V CDR1 and CDR2: LGHDT, YNNKEL (reference sequence).